This T cell receptor (beta chain) was recorded in a study of shared clonotypes between healthy human individuals. Study-level results: When naive CD4 clonotypes were compared across a handful of donors, about 4.8% were shared. There were few donors, and this limited the genetic and exposure-history diversity represented.

At a deep level, the assay was run. Libraries were prepared by immunoSEQ multiplex PCR; TCRdb keeps only in-frame clonotypes and omits some of them. The sample lists about 640,000 clones; around 72% were seen once. Nashville, Tennessee was home to all donors, each a Caucasian adult. This clone has only one observation. Its antigen is not known. V lost 1 base, J lost 7 bases, and 10 bases lay in between. Germline lookup yields CDR1 GTSNPN and CDR2 SVGIG (reference sequence). The CDR3 loop spans 13 amino acids. Sample: memory CD4+ T cells sorted from blood. The subset here: CD45RA-negative fraction. This clonotype was obtained from a woman under 40 in good health. The chain couples TRBV30 to TRBJ1-4; the D is unclear. For the CDR3, the DNA is TGTGCCTGGAGTGGGGCAGGAGCTGAAAAACTGTTTTTT. It translates to CAWSGAGAEKLFF.